The 19 T cell receptor beta chains below all came from one sample that was sequenced in a study of cytomegalovirus exposure and HLA in healthy donors. Use of 60 Vbeta and 13 Jbeta primers characterized the PCR. Clones were read by immunoSEQ multiplex PCR, and TCRdb kept only the in-frame ones, dropping some. This sample has 170,000 or so clones, with 75% to 90% found just once. The specimen sequenced was PBMCs. These receptors were collected from a boy younger than 18 in good health and CMV-seronegative.

This sequence joins TRBV5-6 and TRBJ2-3; 7 bases agree with TRBD1. CDR3 length equals 15 residues. Germline-derived CDR1 and CDR2 are SGHDT and YYEEEE. Trimming took 0 bases from V and 2 from J; bases not matched to a gene: 3. CDR3 sequence: CASSLGTGTTDTQYF. The CDR3 DNA reads as TGTGCCAGCAGCTTGGGGACAGGAACCACAGATACGCAGTATTTT.

The genes are TRBV18 and TRBJ1-5, with 7 nucleotides matching TRBD1. The CDR3 covers 14 residues. Germline V gene sequence: CDR1 KGHSH, CDR2 LQKENI. The V gene end was trimmed by 3 bases and the J gene end by 7 bases; junction bases not matched to a gene: 6. Here the CDR3 DNA reads TGTGCCAGCTCACCCGACAGGGTAGGACAGCCCCAGCATTTT. Translating it yields CASSPDRVGQPQHF.

A few counts support this clone. The chain uses TRBV11-2 and TRBJ2-7; a possible D gene is TRBD1 (6 bases). Trimming shortened V by 3 bases and J by 0 bases, and 6 bases separated the two germline ends. The CDR3 is 13 residues long. Germline V lookup: CDR1 SGHAT, CDR2 FQNNGV. DNA of the CDR3: TGTGCCAGCAGCTTGGACAGCTCCTACGAGCAGTACTTC. Translating gives CASSLDSSYEQYF.

The rearrangement links TRBV13 to TRBJ1-1; D is possibly TRBD1 (5 bases). The germline V gene encodes CDR1 PRHDT and CDR2 FYEKMQ (reference sequence). This CDR3 contains 15 residues. V was trimmed by 4 bases and J by 1 base, leaving 13 bases between them. In DNA, the CDR3 is TGTGCCAGCAGCTCCGGGGGGGTCGGGAACACTGAAGCTTTCTTT. It specifies CASSSGGVGNTEAFF.

The chain joins TRBV9 to TRBJ1-2, with a weak D call TRBD1 (6 bases). The germline V and J ends were trimmed by 4 bases and 4 bases, with 20 bases remaining between them. The germline CDR1 and CDR2 sequences are SGDLS and YYNGEE. The CDR3 length is 16 residues. CDR3 DNA: TGTGCCAGCAGCTACACTCCAGGGGCTCGGAGCTATGGCTACACCTTC. Residues: CASSYTPGARSYGYTF.

The chain combines TRBV5-1 with TRBJ1-2; 11 bases agree with TRBD1. The CDR3 runs to 12 residues. The germline V gene encodes CDR1 SGHRS and CDR2 YFSETQ. The J segment lost 6 bases and the V segment lost 8 bases, leaving 3 bases of the junction unmatched. The CDR3 sequence is CARRTGGDGYTF. CDR3 DNA sequence: TGCGCCAGAAGGACAGGGGGCGATGGCTACACCTTC. The full variable domain, completed using reference TRBV5-1 and TRBJ1-2, is KAGVTQTPRYLIKTRGQQVTLSCSPISGHRSVSWYQQTPGQGLQFLFEYFSETQRNKGNFPGRFSGRQFSNSRSEMNVSTLELGDSALYLCARRTGGDGYTFGSGTRLTVV.

This chain's CDR3 is CASSLSWSTDTQYF. DNA of the CDR3: TGTGCCAGCAGCCTGAGCTGGAGCACAGATACGCAGTATTTT. The rearrangement uses TRBV7-9 and TRBJ2-3; D remains unclear. The CDR3 is 14 residues long. The ends were cut back, 5 bases at V and 0 bases at J, with 9 bases in the middle. The V gene's germline CDR1 is SEHNR and CDR2 FQNEAQ (reference sequence). The complete variable domain, with remaining parts taken from reference TRBV7-9 and TRBJ2-3, reads DTGVSQNPRHKITKRGQNVTFRCDPISEHNRLYWYRQTLGQGPEFLTYFQNEAQLEKSRLLSDRFSAERPKGSFSTLEIQRTEQGDSAMYLCASSLSWSTDTQYFGPGTRLTVL.

The gene calls are TRBV9 and TRBJ2-7, with 7 bases identical to TRBD2. The CDR3 covers 14 residues. The germline gives CDR1 SGDLS, CDR2 YYNGEE. V dropped 0 bases and J dropped 2; count of bases not matched to a gene: 2. The CDR3 DNA reads TGTGCCAGCAGCGTAGGGAGCGGGACCTACGAGCAGTACTTC. This gives the protein CASSVGSGTYEQYF.

V gene TRBV19 combines with J gene TRBJ2-4; 7 bases fit TRBD1. With V trimmed by 4 bases and J by 8 bases, 8 bases remained unmatched. Germline values: CDR1 LNHDA, CDR2 SQIVND (reference sequence). The CDR3 spans 14 residues. The CDR3 loop is CASSNTGVIDIQYF. The CDR3 DNA follows: TGTGCCAGTAGTAACACAGGGGTAATAGACATTCAGTACTTC.

The genes are TRBV5-1 and TRBJ1-1, with a possible D match to TRBD1 (6 bases). Between the trimmed V and J ends, which lost 0 bases and 6 bases, there was a span of 12 bases. Looked up from germline, CDR1 is SGHRS and CDR2 is YFSETQ. The CDR3 contains 14 residues. CDR3 in DNA: TGCGCCAGCAGCTTGGGGGACACAGGTTCTGAAGCTTTCTTT. Residues: CASSLGDTGSEAFF.

The J gene is TRBJ2-7, the V gene TRBV5-1; D call uncertain. V gave up 0 bases and J gave up 2 bases, with 6 bases separating them. The V gene's germline CDR1 is SGHRS and CDR2 YFSETQ. The CDR3 spans 13 residues. The DNA of the CDR3 is TGCGCCAGCAGCTTGGACAGAACCTACGAGCAGTACTTC. Translating gives CASSLDRTYEQYF.

V is TRBV7-9 and J is TRBJ2-5; D might be TRBD1 (6 bases). Deletions cut 5 bases from V and 5 bases from J, with 21 bases between. This CDR3 spans 16 amino acids. Germline CDR1 reads SEHNR; CDR2 reads FQNEAQ (reference sequence). The CDR3 DNA reads as TGTGCCAGCAGCCCCGTCGCACAGGGTGGTACGGAGACCCAGTACTTC. Encoded protein: CASSPVAQGGTETQYF.

The V gene is TRBV18, the J gene TRBJ2-3; 9 bases map to TRBD1. Germline assignment: CDR1 KGHSH and CDR2 LQKENI. The J segment lost 4 bases and the V segment lost 3 bases, leaving 5 bases of the junction unmatched. The CDR3 length is 15 residues. CDR3 region: CASSPGQGGPDTQYF. The CDR3 nucleotides are TGTGCCAGCTCACCGGGACAGGGAGGCCCAGATACGCAGTATTTT.

The rearrangement links TRBV28 to TRBJ2-1; maybe TRBD2 (5 bases). Trimming removed 3 bases at V and 0 bases at J, with 9 bases between. The germline V gene encodes CDR1 MDHEN and CDR2 SYDVKM. This CDR3 spans 15 amino acids. The CDR3 is CASSLAGVSYNEQFF. In DNA, the CDR3 is TGTGCCAGCAGTTTGGCCGGGGTCTCCTACAATGAGCAGTTCTTC.

V and J are TRBV30 and TRBJ2-7; 7 bases map to TRBD1. The CDR3 has 14 amino acids. Trimming removed 2 bases from V and 2 bases from J; junction bases left unmatched: 6. Germline CDR1 and CDR2: GTSNPN and SVGIG (reference sequence). The CDR3 DNA reads TGTGCCTGGAGTACGGGACAGAAGGCCTACGAGCAGTACTTC. Translated: CAWSTGQKAYEQYF.

A few counts support this clone. The chain is built from TRBV5-1 and TRBJ1-2; D gene uncertain. Germline V CDR1 and CDR2: SGHRS, YFSETQ. Trimming removed 0 bases at V and 4 bases at J, with 13 bases between. The CDR3 runs to 15 residues. CDR3 sequence reads: CASSLGGGLPYGYTF. CDR3 nucleotides: TGCGCCAGCAGCTTGGGCGGAGGGTTACCCTATGGCTACACCTTC.

The CDR3 DNA follows: TGCGCCTCCAGCCCAATAGGGAGGGGCACTGAAGCTTTCTTT. Its protein product is CASSPIGRGTEAFF. V usage is TRBV4-3 and J usage is TRBJ1-1; a possible D gene is TRBD1 (5 bases). Germline-derived CDR1 and CDR2 are LGHNA and YSLEER. The CDR3 extends over 14 amino acids. V was cut by 11 bases and J by 4 bases, with 20 bases left in between.

The chain has TRBV19 and TRBJ2-7; 10 bases line up with TRBD1. This CDR3 has 18 amino acids. J was trimmed by 0 bases and V by 3 bases; bases with no gene match: 11. Germline V gene lookup returns CDR1 LNHDA and CDR2 SQIVND (reference sequence). Written as DNA, the CDR3 is TGTGCCAGTAGTATCGGGGGGACAGGGGTTCTAAGCTCCTACGAGCAGTACTTC. It yields the protein CASSIGGTGVLSSYEQYF.

The rearrangement links TRBV6-1 to TRBJ2-7, with 7 bases aligning to TRBD2. Germline loops: CDR1 MNHNS, CDR2 SASEGT. This CDR3 comprises 16 residues. V lost 2 bases to trimming and J lost 3 bases; unmatched junction nucleotides: 10. Written as DNA, the CDR3 is TGTGCCAGCAGTGAACAGATCGGGGGGACCAACTACGAGCAGTACTTC. Protein sequence: CASSEQIGGTNYEQYF.